Each of the 9 T cell receptor beta chains below was sequenced from the same sample in a study of blood T cells in healthy people across ages. Through a sample-barcoded 5' primer and a J-beta primer mix, a second PCR was run for about 6 to 12 cycles. TCRdb reprocessed the 5' RACE reads with MiXCR, giving one entry per CDR3 protein. The table has roughly 1.9 million distinct CDR3 sequences, roughly two fifths seen once. The specimen sequenced was blood. The receptors come from a human donor in good health.

The V call is TRBV4-2, the J call TRBJ2-3; weak D call: TRBD2 (5 bases). CDR3 length: 14 amino acids. Germline values: CDR1 LGHNA, CDR2 YNFKEQ. Trimming took off 1 base at V and 5 bases at J, with 10 bases between the two ends. The CDR3 region is CASSQAERGDTQYF. The CDR3 DNA is TGTGCCAGCAGCCAAGCGGAACGGGGAGATACGCAGTATTTT.

This chain links TRBV20-1 with TRBJ2-7; 9 bases map to TRBD1. Germline CDR1 reads DFQATT; CDR2 reads SNEGSKA (reference sequence). V lost 2 bases, J lost 3 bases, and 5 bases stayed unmatched. The CDR3 has 14 amino acids. CDR3 nucleotide sequence: TGCAGTGCTAGAAAGACAGGGGGTTACTACGAGCAGTACTTC. Translation gives CSARKTGGYYEQYF.

The sample holds one count of this clonotype. One junction end disagrees with the germline gene, perhaps due to a read error. The rearrangement links TRBV7-9 to TRBJ2-5, with 7 bases that match TRBD2. The assigned J gene may be wrong: the sequence end matches TRBJ2-7 better. Germline lookup yields CDR1 SEHNR and CDR2 FQNEAQ (reference sequence). The CDR3 is 14 amino acids. The CDR3 DNA reads TGTGCCTGCAGCTTAGCGGGCGACGGATACGAGCAGTACTTC. It encodes CACSLAGDGYEQYF.

This rearrangement joins TRBV29-1 to TRBJ2-1; maybe TRBD1 (6 bases). The CDR3 is 16 residues long. In germline, CDR1 is SQVTM, CDR2 ANQGSEA. Trimming removed 8 bases at V and 2 bases at J, with 22 bases between. The CDR3, as DNA: TGCAGCATTTGTTTGGCAACAGGGAAAACCTACAATGAGCAGTTCTTC. It encodes CSICLATGKTYNEQFF.

This clonotype was seen only a few times. The chain has TRBV7-2 and TRBJ1-3; a weak D match, TRBD1 (6 bases). The CDR3 contains 16 residues. V was trimmed by 5 bases and J by 1 base, leaving 15 bases between them. Germline V CDR1 and CDR2: SGHTA, FQGNSA. This CDR3 reads CASSQAVGTSGNTIYF. The CDR3 DNA is TGTGCCAGCAGCCAGGCGGTAGGGACATCTGGAAACACCATATATTTT. Looking up the rest from reference TRBV7-2 and TRBJ1-3 gives the full variable domain: GAGVSQSPSNKVTEKGKDVELRCDPISGHTALYWYRQSLGQGLEFLIYFQGNSAPDKSGLPSDRFSAERTGGSVSTLTIQRTQQEDSAVYLCASSQAVGTSGNTIYFGEGSWLTVV.

For the CDR3, the DNA is TGCAGCGTTGGGTACACCTTCTACGAGCAGTACTTC. Its protein product is CSVGYTFYEQYF. The chain uses TRBV29-1 and TRBJ2-7; D is uncertain. The V gene lost 4 bases and the J gene lost 3 bases, with 10 bases spanning the gap. CDR1 SQVTM and CDR2 ANQGSEA come from the germline V gene. CDR3 length: 12 residues.

The chain combines TRBV12-3 or TRBV12-4 with TRBJ1-2; 9 nucleotides line up with TRBD1. The junction had 10 bases not matched to a gene; V was cut back by 6 bases and J by 8 bases. The CDR3 runs 14 residues. This CDR3 is CASSNQQGARGYTF. Written as DNA, the CDR3 is TGTGCCAGCAGCAACCAACAGGGGGCGAGGGGCTACACCTTC.

This clonotype was picked up many times. The gene calls are TRBV6-5 and TRBJ2-1, with 12 bases that match TRBD2. CDR1 is MNHEY and CDR2 is SVGAGI in the germline V gene. V was clipped by 6 bases and J by 7 bases; unmatched bases: 7. This CDR3 has 15 residues. CDR3 DNA sequence: TGTGCCAGCAGCCGTCTAGCGGGGGGGCCGAATGAGCAGTTCTTC. Residues: CASSRLAGGPNEQFF.

This clonotype was detected a few times. The chain is built from TRBV10-3 and TRBJ2-5; TRBD1 might be the D (5 bases). Germline V CDR1 and CDR2: ENHRY, SYGVKD. This CDR3 contains 16 residues. Trimming stripped 0 bases from V and 2 bases from J, with 13 bases between. The chain's CDR3 is CAISESIGEAQETQYF. The DNA of the CDR3 is TGTGCCATCAGTGAGTCAATAGGGGAAGCTCAAGAGACCCAGTACTTC.